This T cell receptor beta chain was obtained from a study of cytomegalovirus exposure and HLA in healthy donors. The trim removed 2 bases at V and 5 bases at J, leaving 7 bases unmatched. From germline, CDR1 is GTSNPN and CDR2 SVGIG (reference sequence). The CDR3 length is 14 residues. Amplification used 60 Vbeta primers and 13 Jbeta primers. Using immunoSEQ multiplex PCR, the repertoire was profiled, and TCRdb retains in-frame clones only, with some absent. The sample lists 90,000 to 120,000 clones; around 73% were seen once. Findings and limits, study-wide: Certain sequence variants were highly shared and formed a cluster, and this cluster was likely a sequencing artifact. Cytomegalovirus-associated status was assigned to around 160 TCR beta chains.

Healthy donors of bone marrow made up the group. A few counts support this clone. Its antigen is still unknown. The TCR originated in a man aged 25 to 40 in good health and CMV-seronegative. The J gene is TRBJ2-7, the V gene TRBV30, with 9 bases lining up with TRBD1. Sequencing was done on a sample of PBMCs. The CDR3 spells CAWSQIGTGNEQYF. As DNA, the CDR3 is TGTGCCTGGAGTCAGATAGGGACAGGGAACGAGCAGTACTTC.